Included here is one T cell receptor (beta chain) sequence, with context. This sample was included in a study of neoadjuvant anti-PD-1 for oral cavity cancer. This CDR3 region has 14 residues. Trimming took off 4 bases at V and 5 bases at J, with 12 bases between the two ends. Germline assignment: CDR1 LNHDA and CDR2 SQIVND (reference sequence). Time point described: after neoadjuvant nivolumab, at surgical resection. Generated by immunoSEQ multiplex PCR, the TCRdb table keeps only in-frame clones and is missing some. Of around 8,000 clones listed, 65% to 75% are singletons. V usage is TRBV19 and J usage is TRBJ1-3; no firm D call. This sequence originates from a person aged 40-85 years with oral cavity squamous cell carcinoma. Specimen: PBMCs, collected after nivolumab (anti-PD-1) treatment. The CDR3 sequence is CASSTVDGRNTIYF. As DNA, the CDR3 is TGTGCCAGTAGTACCGTGGACGGCAGAAACACCATATATTTT. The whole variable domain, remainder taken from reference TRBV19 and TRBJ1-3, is DGGITQSPKYLFRKEGQNVTLSCEQNLNHDAMYWYRQDPGQGLRLIYYSQIVNDFQKGDIAEGYSVSREKKESFPLTVTSAQKNPTAFYLCASSTVDGRNTIYFGEGSWLTVV.